The T cell receptor (beta chain) described here comes from a study of cytomegalovirus exposure and HLA in healthy donors. The study, taken as a whole, reports: TCR beta chains numbering some 160 were designated cytomegalovirus-associated.

Concerning this clone itself: Its antigen is not known.

The CDR3 is 15 residues long. Germline CDR1 and CDR2: LNHNV and YYDKDF (reference sequence). The V and J ends lost 0 bases and 3 bases, in that order; junction bases with no gene match: 5. The data were produced by immunoSEQ multiplex PCR, yet TCRdb's version contains in-frame clones alone and is incomplete. The repertoire holds 110,000 or so clones, with around 86% as singletons. Sequenced material: PBMCs. This chain links TRBV15 with TRBJ2-7, with TRBD1 matching 7 bases. The sequence came from a man aged 18 to 30 in good health and CMV-seronegative. Here the CDR3 reads CATSRDRGQNYEQYF. For the CDR3, the DNA is TGTGCCACCAGCAGAGATAGGGGACAGAACTACGAGCAGTACTTC.